The next 5 T cell receptor beta chains were all read from a single sample in a study of blood T cell repertoires in COVID-19. Clones were read by immunoSEQ multiplex PCR, and TCRdb kept only the in-frame ones, dropping some. The repertoire holds 250,000 to 300,000 clones, with around 90% as singletons. The specimen was PBMCs or T cells enriched from blood (not recorded which). The receptors come from a woman in her 30s who had recovered from COVID-19.

The rearrangement joins TRBV27 to TRBJ2-1; no reliable D call. CDR1 and CDR2 from the germline V gene are MNHEY and SMNVEV (reference sequence). The ends were cut back, 3 bases at V and 7 bases at J, with 10 bases in the middle. The CDR3 sequence is 13 residues long. The CDR3 reads CASSLGPPNEQFF. CDR3 nucleotides: TGTGCCAGCAGTTTGGGCCCACCAAATGAGCAGTTCTTC.

This sequence joins TRBV9 and TRBJ2-1; D is ambiguous. Germline CDR1 is SGDLS and CDR2 is YYNGEE. With 4 bases removed from V and 7 bases from J, the gap between germline ends came to 6 bases. The CDR3 is 11 amino acids. For the CDR3, the DNA is TGTGCCAGCAGCCTCCTAAATGAGCAGTTCTTC. Translated, it gives CASSLLNEQFF.

DNA for the CDR3: TGCGCCAGCAGTGAGTCCGGTCTAGCGGGAGGGTCCTACCCGTGGGATACGCAGTATTTT. It specifies CASSESGLAGGSYPWDTQYF. This chain uses TRBV10-1 with TRBJ2-3; TRBD2 aligns across 12 bases. Germline CDR1 and CDR2: WNHNN and SYGVQD (reference sequence). Trimming removed 0 bases from V and 6 bases from J; junction bases left unmatched: 16. There are 20 residues in the CDR3.

A single count supports this clone. V and J are TRBV9 and TRBJ2-5; 10 bases map to TRBD2. The CDR3 extends over 16 amino acids. Trimming took 3 bases from V and 9 from J; bases not matched to a gene: 14. The V gene's germline CDR1 is SGDLS and CDR2 YYNGEE. CDR3 loop: CASSERGGTSERSQYF. The DNA of the CDR3 is TGTGCCAGCAGCGAGAGGGGCGGGACTAGCGAGAGGTCCCAGTACTTC.

J is TRBJ2-3 and V is TRBV6-2 or TRBV6-3; D is ambiguous. The CDR3 loop spans 14 amino acids. CDR1 and CDR2 (germline): MNHEY, SVGEGT. Between the trimmed V and J ends, which lost 4 bases and 0 bases, there was a span of 8 bases. The CDR3 DNA reads as TGTGCCAGCAGTTCTACGACTAGCACAGATACGCAGTATTTT. This codes for CASSSTTSTDTQYF.